This TCR beta chain was recorded in a study of blood T cells in healthy people across ages. V dropped 6 bases and J dropped 7 bases, with 19 bases sitting between them. The CDR3 runs 16 residues. Study-level findings and limits: Higher diversity and more naive CD4+ cells were features of long-lived donors, compared to aged donors.

This clonotype was found many times. Its antigen remains unknown. It was with a sample-barcoded 5' primer and a J-beta primer mix that a second PCR of about 7 to 12 cycles was run. A template-switch adaptor containing 12 random nucleotides labeled each cDNA molecule. TCRdb re-called the 5' RACE reads through MiXCR, storing one row per CDR3 protein. The sample includes hundreds of thousands of distinct CDR3 sequences, around 48% of them seen just once. The clonotype comes from a man older than 75 in good health. Material: blood. This chain links TRBV12-3 or TRBV12-4 with TRBJ1-6; D unresolved. The CDR3 DNA follows: TGTGCCAGCAGAGATGGACCTACAGCGAGCAATTCACCCCTCCACTTT. It yields the protein CASRDGPTASNSPLHF.